The clone carrying this T cell receptor beta chain has ten or more counts. These data belong to a study of T-cell reconstitution after alpha-beta-depleted transplantation in children. Germline V gene lookup returns CDR1 SQVTM and CDR2 ANQGSEA. Trimming took off 5 bases at V and 2 bases at J, with 11 bases between the two ends. CDR3 length: 13 residues. Unique molecular identifiers were built into the TCRbeta library. TCRdb processed the PCR reads anew with MiXCR; each CDR3 protein has one entry. In the table there are fewer than 90,000 distinct CDR3 sequences, roughly 6.6% of which are singletons. The TCR comes from a human donor who donated a stem cell graft to a child with acute lymphoblastic leukemia. The chain carries TRBV29-1 and TRBJ2-3; D ambiguous. The specimen was PBMCs from the stem cell graft donor, collected from the stem cell graft. CDR3 residues: CSVKYALTDTQYF. DNA of the CDR3: TGCAGCGTTAAATACGCTCTCACAGATACGCAGTATTTT.